The clone carrying this TCR beta chain was detected only once. The target antigen is unknown. The sample is drawn from a study of vaccination effects on CD4 cells after COVID-19. Study summary: Two doses of BNT162b2 or mRNA-1273 vaccine were administered to participants. A couple of convalescent patients each provided a sample, at 16 days and at one week before vaccination.

After expansion with viral peptide pools in the ViraFEST assay, antigen-specific CD4+ T cells were sequenced. When nine to ten days of culture had elapsed, CD4+ T cells were isolated. This individual contracted SARS-CoV-2 between March and December 2020, as verified by PCR. Half-medium changes using IL-2 medium occurred on days 3 and 7. Profiling relied on immunoSEQ multiplex PCR, and the TCRdb table lists in-frame clones only, not all of them. The sample holds more than 35,000 clones, 65% to 70% seen once. CDR3 length equals 14 residues. The germline V gene encodes CDR1 SEHNR and CDR2 FQNEAQ (reference sequence). V lost 3 bases, J lost 0 bases, and 6 bases lay in between.

J is TRBJ2-1 and V is TRBV7-9; D gene unclear. The input for sequencing was CD4+ T cells from PBMCs cultured with a peptide pool, taken before COVID-19 vaccination. This TCR was sampled from a human donor who had a prior SARS-CoV-2 infection. CDR3 loop: CASSFYRSYNEQFF. In nucleotides, the CDR3 is TGTGCCAGCAGCTTCTACCGCTCCTACAATGAGCAGTTCTTC.